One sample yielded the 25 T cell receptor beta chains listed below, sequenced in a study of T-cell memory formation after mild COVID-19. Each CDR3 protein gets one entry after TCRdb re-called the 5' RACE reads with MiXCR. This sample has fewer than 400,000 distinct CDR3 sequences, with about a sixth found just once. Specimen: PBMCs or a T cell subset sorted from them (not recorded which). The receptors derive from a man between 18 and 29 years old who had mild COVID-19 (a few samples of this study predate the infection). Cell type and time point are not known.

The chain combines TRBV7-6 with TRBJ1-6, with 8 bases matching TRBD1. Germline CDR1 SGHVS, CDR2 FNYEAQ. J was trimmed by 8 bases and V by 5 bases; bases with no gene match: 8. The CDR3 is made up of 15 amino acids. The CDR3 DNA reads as TGTGCCAGCAGCGTATCAACAGGGGGGTATTCACCCCTCCACTTT. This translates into CASSVSTGGYSPLHF.

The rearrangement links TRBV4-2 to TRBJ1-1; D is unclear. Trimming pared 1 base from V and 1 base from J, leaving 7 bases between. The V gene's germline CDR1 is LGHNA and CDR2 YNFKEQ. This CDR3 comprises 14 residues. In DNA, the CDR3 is TGTGCCAGCAGCCAAGCCTGGGGGAACACTGAAGCTTTCTTT. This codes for CASSQAWGNTEAFF.

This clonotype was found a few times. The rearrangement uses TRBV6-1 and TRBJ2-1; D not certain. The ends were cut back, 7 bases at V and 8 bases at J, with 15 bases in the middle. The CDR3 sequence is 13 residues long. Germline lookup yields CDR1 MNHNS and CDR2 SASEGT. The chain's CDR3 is CASIRALFHEQFF. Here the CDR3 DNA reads TGTGCCAGCATCCGGGCCTTGTTCCATGAGCAGTTCTTC.

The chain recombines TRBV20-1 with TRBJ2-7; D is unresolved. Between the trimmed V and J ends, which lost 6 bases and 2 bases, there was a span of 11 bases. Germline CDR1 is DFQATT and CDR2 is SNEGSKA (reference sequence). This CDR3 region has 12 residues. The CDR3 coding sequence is TGCAGTGCGGGGTTGGACGCCTACGAGCAGTACTTC. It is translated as CSAGLDAYEQYF.

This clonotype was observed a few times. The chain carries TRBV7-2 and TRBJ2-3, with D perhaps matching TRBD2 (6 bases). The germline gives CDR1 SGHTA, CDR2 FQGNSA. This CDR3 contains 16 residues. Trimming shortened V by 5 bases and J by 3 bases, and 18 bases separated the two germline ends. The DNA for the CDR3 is TGTGCCAGCAGCCTTCGCGCGGGGCGCCTAACAGATACGCAGTATTTT. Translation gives CASSLRAGRLTDTQYF.

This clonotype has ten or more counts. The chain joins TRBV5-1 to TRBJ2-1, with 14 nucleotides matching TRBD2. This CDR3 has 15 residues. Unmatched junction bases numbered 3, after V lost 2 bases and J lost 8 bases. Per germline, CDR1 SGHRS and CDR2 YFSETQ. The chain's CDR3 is CASSFGTSGGDEQFF. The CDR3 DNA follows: TGCGCCAGCAGCTTTGGGACTAGCGGGGGAGATGAGCAGTTCTTC.

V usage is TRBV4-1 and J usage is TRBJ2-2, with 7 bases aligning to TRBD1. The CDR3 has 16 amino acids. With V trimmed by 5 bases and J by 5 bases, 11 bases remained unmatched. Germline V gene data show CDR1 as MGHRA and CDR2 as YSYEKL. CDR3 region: CASSWRTGDRTGELFF. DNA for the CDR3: TGCGCCAGCAGCTGGCGGACAGGAGACCGAACCGGGGAGCTGTTTTTT.

CDR3 loop: CASSPASLGQGVYGYTF. DNA of the CDR3: TGCGCCAGCAGCCCAGCGTCGCTAGGACAGGGGGTCTATGGCTACACCTTC. This chain connects TRBV4-1 to TRBJ1-2, with TRBD1 matching 10 bases. CDR1 and CDR2 (germline): MGHRA, YSYEKL. This CDR3 is built from 17 residues. Losses at the gene ends were 4 bases for V and 4 bases for J; bases not matched to a gene: 12.

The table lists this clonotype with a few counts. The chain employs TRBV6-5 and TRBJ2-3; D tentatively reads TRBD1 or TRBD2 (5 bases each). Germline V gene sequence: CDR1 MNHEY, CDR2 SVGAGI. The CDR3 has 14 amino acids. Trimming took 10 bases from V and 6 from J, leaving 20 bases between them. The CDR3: CATSLGTVRDTQYF. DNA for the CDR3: TGTGCCACCTCTCTCGGGACGGTCAGGGATACGCAGTATTTT.

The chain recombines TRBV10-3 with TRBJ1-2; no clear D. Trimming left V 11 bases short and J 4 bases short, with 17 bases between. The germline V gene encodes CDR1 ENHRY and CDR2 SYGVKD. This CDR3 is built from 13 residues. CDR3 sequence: CAVYIAGTYGYTF. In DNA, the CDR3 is TGTGCCGTATATATTGCAGGCACCTATGGCTACACCTTC.

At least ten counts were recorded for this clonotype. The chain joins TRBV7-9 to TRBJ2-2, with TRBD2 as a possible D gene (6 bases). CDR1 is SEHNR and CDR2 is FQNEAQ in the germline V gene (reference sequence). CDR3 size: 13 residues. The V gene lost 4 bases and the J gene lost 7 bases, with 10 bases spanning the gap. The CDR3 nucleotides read TGTGCCAGCAGCTCGCCTAGCGACGGGGAGCTGTTTTTT. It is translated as CASSSPSDGELFF.

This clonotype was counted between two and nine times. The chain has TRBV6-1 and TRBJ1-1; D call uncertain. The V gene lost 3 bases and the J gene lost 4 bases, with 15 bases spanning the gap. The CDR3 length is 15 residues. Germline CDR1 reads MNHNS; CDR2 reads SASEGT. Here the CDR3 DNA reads TGTGCCAGCAGTGAGAGAGGGTTCCTCGCCACTGAAGCTTTCTTT. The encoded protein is CASSERGFLATEAFF.

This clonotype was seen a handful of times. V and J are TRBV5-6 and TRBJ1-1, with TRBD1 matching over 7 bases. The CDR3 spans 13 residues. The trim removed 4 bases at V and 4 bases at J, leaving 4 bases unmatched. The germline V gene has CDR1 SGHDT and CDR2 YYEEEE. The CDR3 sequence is CASSKTGATEAFF. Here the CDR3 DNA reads TGTGCCAGCAGCAAAACAGGGGCCACTGAAGCTTTCTTT.

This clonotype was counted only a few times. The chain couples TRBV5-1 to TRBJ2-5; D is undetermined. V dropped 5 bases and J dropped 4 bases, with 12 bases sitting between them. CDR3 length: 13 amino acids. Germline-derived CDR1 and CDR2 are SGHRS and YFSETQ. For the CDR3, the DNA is TGCGCCAGCAGGGGCGCCCCCGGAGAGACCCAGTACTTC. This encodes CASRGAPGETQYF. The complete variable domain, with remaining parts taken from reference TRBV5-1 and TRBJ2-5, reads KAGVTQTPRYLIKTRGQQVTLSCSPISGHRSVSWYQQTPGQGLQFLFEYFSETQRNKGNFPGRFSGRQFSNSRSEMNVSTLELGDSALYLCASRGAPGETQYFGPGTRLLVL.

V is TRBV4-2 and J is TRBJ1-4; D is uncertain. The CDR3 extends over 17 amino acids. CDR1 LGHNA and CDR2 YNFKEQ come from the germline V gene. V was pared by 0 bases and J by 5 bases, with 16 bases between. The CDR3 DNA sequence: TGTGCCAGCAGCCAAGATACGGTACCAGGCGGCAATGAAAAACTGTTTTTT. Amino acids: CASSQDTVPGGNEKLFF.

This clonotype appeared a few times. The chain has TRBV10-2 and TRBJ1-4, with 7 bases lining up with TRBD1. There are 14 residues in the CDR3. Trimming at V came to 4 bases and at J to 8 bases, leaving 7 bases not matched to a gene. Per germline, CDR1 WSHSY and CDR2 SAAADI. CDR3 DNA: TGCGCCAGCAGTGCGAGAGGGGGCGAGGAAAAACTGTTTTTT. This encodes CASSARGGEEKLFF.

CDR3 region: CASSPGTGSTYEQYF. CDR3 coding DNA: TGCGCCAGCAGCCCGGGGACAGGGAGCACCTACGAGCAGTACTTC. This chain joins TRBV4-3 and TRBJ2-7; 9 positions agree with TRBD1. Germline V gene data show CDR1 as LGHNA and CDR2 as YSLEER. The CDR3 extends over 15 amino acids. After removal of 4 bases from V and 2 bases from J, the junction contained 6 bases not matched to a gene.

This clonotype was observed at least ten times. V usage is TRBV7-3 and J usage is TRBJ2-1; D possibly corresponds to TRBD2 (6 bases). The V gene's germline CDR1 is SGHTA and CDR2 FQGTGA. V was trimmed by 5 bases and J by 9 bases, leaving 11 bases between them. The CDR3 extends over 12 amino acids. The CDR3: CASSRPGGEQFF. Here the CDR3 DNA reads TGTGCCAGCAGCAGACCCGGGGGTGAGCAGTTCTTC.

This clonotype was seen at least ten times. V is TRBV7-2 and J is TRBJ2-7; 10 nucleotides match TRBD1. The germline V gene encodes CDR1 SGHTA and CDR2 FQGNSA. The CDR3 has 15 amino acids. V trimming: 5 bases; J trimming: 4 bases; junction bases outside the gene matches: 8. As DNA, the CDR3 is TGTGCCAGCAGCCCAGGGACAGGGGTTTGGTACGAGCAGTACTTC. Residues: CASSPGTGVWYEQYF.

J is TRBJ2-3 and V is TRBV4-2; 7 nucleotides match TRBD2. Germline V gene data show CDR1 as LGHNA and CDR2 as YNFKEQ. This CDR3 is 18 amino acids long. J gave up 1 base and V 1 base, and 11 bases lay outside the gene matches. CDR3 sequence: CASSQGRGSYYGTDTQYF. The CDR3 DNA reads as TGTGCCAGCAGCCAAGGGCGGGGGTCCTATTACGGCACAGATACGCAGTATTTT.

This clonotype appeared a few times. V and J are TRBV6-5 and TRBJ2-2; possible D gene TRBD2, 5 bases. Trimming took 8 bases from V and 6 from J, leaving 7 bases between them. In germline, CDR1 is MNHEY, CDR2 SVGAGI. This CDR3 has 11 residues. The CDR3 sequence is CASEGSGELFF. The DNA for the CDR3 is TGTGCCAGCGAGGGCTCCGGGGAGCTGTTTTTT.

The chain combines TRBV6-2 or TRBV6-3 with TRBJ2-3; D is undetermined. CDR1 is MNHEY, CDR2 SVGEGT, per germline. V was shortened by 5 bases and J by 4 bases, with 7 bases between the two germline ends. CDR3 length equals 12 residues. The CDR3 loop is CASSPDADTQYF. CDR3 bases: TGTGCCAGCAGTCCGGACGCAGATACGCAGTATTTT.

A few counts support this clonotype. CDR3 sequence (DNA): TGTGCCAGCCGGATAAGAGGACAGGGACGCGAGGAGCTGTTTTTT. This codes for CASRIRGQGREELFF. This chain joins TRBV5-4 and TRBJ2-2, with 8 bases fitting TRBD1. The germline V gene encodes CDR1 SGHNT and CDR2 YYREEE (reference sequence). With V trimmed by 7 bases and J by 10 bases, 15 bases remained unmatched. The CDR3 spans 15 residues.

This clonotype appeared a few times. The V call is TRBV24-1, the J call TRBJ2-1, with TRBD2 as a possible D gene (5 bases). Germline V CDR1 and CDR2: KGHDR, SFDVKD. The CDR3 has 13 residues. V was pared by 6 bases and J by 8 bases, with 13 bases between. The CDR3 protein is CATSTGRGHEQFF. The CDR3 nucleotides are TGTGCCACCAGTACCGGACGGGGTCATGAGCAGTTCTTC.

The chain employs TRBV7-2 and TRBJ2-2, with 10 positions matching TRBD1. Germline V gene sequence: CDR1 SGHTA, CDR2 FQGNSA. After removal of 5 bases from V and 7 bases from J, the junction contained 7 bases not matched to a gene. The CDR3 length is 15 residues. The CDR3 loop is CASSLLDRGIGELFF. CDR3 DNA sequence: TGTGCCAGCAGCCTACTGGACAGGGGGATCGGGGAGCTGTTTTTT. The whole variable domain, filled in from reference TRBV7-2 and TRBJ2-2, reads GAGVSQSPSNKVTEKGKDVELRCDPISGHTALYWYRQSLGQGLEFLIYFQGNSAPDKSGLPSDRFSAERTGGSVSTLTIQRTQQEDSAVYLCASSLLDRGIGELFFGEGSRLTVL.